This T cell receptor (beta chain) was recovered during a study of T cells after yellow fever vaccination. The CDR3 is 16 residues long. Germline lookup yields CDR1 LGHDT and CDR2 YNNKEL (reference sequence). V was clipped by 1 base and J by 9 bases, with 22 bases between them. Study-wide points: Of the clonotypes, a small share occurred in both CD4 and CD8 compartments.

One entry per CDR3 protein results from TCRdb running MiXCR on the 5' RACE reads. The sample has 620,000 or so distinct CDR3 sequences; 9% to 15% are singletons. About this clonotype: Its specificity is not known.

The V and J genes are TRBV3-1 and TRBJ2-7, with D perhaps assigned TRBD1 or TRBD2 (5 bases each). The TCR was taken from a man aged 30-40 years who received the YFV17D yellow fever vaccine. This material consisted of PBMCs, taken on the day of the yellow fever booster vaccination. CDR3 loop: CASSQGLLVVGAGQYF. In nucleotides, the CDR3 is TGTGCCAGCAGCCAAGGGCTCCTGGTAGTTGGGGCGGGGCAGTACTTC.